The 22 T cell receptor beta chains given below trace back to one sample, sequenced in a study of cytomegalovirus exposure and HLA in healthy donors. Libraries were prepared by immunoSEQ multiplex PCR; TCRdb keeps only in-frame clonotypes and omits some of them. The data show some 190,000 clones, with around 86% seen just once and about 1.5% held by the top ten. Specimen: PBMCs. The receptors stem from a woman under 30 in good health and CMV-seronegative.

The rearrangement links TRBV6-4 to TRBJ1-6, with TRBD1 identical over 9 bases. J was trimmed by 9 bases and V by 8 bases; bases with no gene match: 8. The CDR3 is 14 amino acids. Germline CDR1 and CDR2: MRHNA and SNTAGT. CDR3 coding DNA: TGTGCCAGCTCAACCGGGACAGGGTCTTCACCCCTCCACTTT. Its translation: CASSTGTGSSPLHF.

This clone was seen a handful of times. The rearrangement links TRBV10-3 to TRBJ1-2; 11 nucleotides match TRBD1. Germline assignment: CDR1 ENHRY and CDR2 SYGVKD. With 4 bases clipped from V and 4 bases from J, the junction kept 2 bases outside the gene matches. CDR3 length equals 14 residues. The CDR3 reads CAISGTGGVYGYTF. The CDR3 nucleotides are TGTGCCATCAGTGGGACAGGGGGCGTCTATGGCTACACCTTC.

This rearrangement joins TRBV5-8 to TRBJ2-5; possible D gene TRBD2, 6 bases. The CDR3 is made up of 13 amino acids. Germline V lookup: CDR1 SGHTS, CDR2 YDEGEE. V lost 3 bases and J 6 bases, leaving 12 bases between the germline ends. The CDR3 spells CASSSYGRKTQYF. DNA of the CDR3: TGTGCCAGCAGCTCTTACGGGAGAAAGACCCAGTACTTC.

CDR3 nucleotides: TGTGCCAGTAGTAGGGGGACAGCCTCCTACGAGCAGTACTTC. Amino acids: CASSRGTASYEQYF. This chain joins TRBV19 and TRBJ2-7; 7 bases line up with TRBD1. The V gene's germline CDR1 is LNHDA and CDR2 SQIVND (reference sequence). CDR3 length: 14 residues. V trimming: 4 bases; J trimming: 0 bases; junction bases outside the gene matches: 3.

CDR3 protein: CASSVALLTGKNTEAFF. The CDR3 coding sequence is TGTGCCAGCAGCGTAGCCCTACTAACGGGGAAGAACACTGAAGCTTTCTTT. This rearrangement joins TRBV9 to TRBJ1-1; D is undetermined. The CDR3 extends over 17 amino acids. CDR1 SGDLS and CDR2 YYNGEE come from the germline V gene. Trimming took off 0 bases at V and 1 base at J, with 16 bases between the two ends.

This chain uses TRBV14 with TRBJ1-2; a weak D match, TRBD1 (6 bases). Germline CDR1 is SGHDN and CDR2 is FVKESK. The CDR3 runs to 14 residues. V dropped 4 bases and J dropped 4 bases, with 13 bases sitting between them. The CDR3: CASSPRGTLYGYTF. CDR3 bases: TGTGCCAGCAGCCCGCGAGGGACACTCTATGGCTACACCTTC. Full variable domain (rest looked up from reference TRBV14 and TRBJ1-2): EAGVTQFPSHSVIEKGQTVTLRCDPISGHDNLYWYRRVMGKEIKFLLHFVKESKQDESGMPNNRFLAERTGGTYSTLKVQPAELEDSGVYFCASSPRGTLYGYTFGSGTRLTVV.

CDR3 loop: CASSFLAGGSNTGELFF. The CDR3 DNA is TGTGCCAGCAGTTTTCTAGCGGGAGGGAGTAATACCGGGGAGCTGTTTTTT. J is TRBJ2-2 and V is TRBV27, with 12 nucleotides matching TRBD2. This CDR3 has 17 amino acids. The germline gives CDR1 MNHEY, CDR2 SMNVEV (reference sequence). J lost 5 bases, V lost 3 bases, and 7 bases had no gene match.

This CDR3 reads CASSFQSRDNEQFF. The CDR3, as DNA: TGCGCCAGCAGCTTTCAAAGCCGAGACAATGAGCAGTTCTTC. The genes are TRBV5-1 and TRBJ2-1; D gene uncertain. Germline assignment: CDR1 SGHRS and CDR2 YFSETQ. V was shortened by 2 bases and J by 5 bases, with 11 bases between the two germline ends. The CDR3 is 14 amino acids.

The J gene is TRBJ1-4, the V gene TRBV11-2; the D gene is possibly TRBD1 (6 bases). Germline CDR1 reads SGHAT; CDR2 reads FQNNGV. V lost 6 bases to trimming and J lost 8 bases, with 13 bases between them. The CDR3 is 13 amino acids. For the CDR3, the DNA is TGTGCCAGCAGTCTTGACAGGATGGAAAAACTGTTTTTT. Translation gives CASSLDRMEKLFF.

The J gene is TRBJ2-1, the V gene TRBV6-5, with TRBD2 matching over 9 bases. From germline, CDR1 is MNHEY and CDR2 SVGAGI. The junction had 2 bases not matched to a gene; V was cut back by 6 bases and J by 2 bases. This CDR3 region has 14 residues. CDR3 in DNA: TGTGCCAGCAGCCTAGCGGGAACCTACAATGAGCAGTTCTTC. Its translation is CASSLAGTYNEQFF.

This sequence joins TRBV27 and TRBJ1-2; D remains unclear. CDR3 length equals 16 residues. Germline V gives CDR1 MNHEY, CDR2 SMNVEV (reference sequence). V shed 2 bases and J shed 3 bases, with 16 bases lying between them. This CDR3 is CASSLGPESTHYGYTF. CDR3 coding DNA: TGTGCCAGCAGTTTAGGGCCGGAATCAACGCACTATGGCTACACCTTC.

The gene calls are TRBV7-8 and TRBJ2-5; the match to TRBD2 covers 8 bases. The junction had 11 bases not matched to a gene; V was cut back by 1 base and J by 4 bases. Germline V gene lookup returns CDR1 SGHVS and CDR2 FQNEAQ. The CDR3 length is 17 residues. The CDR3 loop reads CASSLVMLTGGRETQYF. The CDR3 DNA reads TGTGCCAGCAGCTTAGTCATGCTCACGGGGGGGCGAGAGACCCAGTACTTC.

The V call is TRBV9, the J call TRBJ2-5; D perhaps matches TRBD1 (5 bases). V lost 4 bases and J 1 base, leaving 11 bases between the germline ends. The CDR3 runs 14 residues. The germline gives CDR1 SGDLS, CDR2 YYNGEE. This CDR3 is CASSTQGFQETQYF. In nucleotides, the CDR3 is TGTGCCAGCAGCACTCAGGGTTTCCAAGAGACCCAGTACTTC. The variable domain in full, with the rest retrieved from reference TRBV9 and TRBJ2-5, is DSGVTQTPKHLITATGQRVTLRCSPRSGDLSVYWYQQSLDQGLQFLIQYYNGEERAKGNILERFSAQQFPDLHSELNLSSLELGDSALYFCASSTQGFQETQYFGPGTRLLVL.

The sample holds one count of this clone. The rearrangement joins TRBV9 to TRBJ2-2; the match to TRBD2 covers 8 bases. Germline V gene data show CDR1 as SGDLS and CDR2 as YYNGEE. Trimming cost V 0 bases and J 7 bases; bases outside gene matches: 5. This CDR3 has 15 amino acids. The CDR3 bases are TGTGCCAGCAGCGTAGAAGGACTAGCCGGCGGGGAGCTGTTTTTT. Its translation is CASSVEGLAGGELFF.

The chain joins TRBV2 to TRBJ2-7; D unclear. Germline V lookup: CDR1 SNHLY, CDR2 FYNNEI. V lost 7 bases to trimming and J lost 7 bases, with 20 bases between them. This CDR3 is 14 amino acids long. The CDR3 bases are TGTGCCAGCAAATCCCATTCCGCCTACGAGGAGCAGTACTTC. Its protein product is CASKSHSAYEEQYF. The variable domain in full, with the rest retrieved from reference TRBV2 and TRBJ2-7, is EPEVTQTPSHQVTQMGQEVILRCVPISNHLYFYWYRQILGQKVEFLVSFYNNEISEKSEIFDDQFSVERPDGSNFTLKIRSTKLEDSAMYFCASKSHSAYEEQYFGPGTRLTVT.

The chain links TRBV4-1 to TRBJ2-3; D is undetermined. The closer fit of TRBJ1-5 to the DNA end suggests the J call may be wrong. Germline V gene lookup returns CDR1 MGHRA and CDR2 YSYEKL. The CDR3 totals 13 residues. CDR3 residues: CASSQLAGGPQHF. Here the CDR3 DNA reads TGCGCCAGCAGCCAATTAGCGGGAGGCCCCCAGCATTTT.

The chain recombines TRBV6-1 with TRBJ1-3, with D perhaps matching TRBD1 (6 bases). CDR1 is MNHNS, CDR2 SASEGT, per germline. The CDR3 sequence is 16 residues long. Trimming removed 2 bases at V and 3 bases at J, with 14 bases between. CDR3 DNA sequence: TGTGCCAGCAGTGAATCGAGGGGGTCGGGTGGAAACACCATATATTTT. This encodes CASSESRGSGGNTIYF.

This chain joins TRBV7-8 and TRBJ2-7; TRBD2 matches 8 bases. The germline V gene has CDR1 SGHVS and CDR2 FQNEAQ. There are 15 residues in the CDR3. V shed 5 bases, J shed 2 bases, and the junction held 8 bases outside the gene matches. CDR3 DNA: TGTGCCAGCAGCCCTAGTCGGGGGGGCCCCTACGAGCAGTACTTC. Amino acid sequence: CASSPSRGGPYEQYF.

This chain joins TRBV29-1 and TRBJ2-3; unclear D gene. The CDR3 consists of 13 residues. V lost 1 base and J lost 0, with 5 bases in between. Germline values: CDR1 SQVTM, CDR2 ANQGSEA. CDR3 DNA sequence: TGCAGCGTTGAAGTTCCTAGCACAGATACGCAGTATTTT. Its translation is CSVEVPSTDTQYF.

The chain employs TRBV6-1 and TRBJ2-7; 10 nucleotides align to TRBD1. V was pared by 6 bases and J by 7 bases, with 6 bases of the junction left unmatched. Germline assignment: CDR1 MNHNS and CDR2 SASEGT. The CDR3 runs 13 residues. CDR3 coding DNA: TGTGCCAGCAGGGACAGGGGGGTGAGGGAGCAGTACTTC. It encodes CASRDRGVREQYF.

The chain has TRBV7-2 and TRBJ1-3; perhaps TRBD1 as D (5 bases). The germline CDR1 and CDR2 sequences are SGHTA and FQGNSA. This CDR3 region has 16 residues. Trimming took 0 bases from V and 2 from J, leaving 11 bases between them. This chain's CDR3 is CASSLAGGRTGNTIYF. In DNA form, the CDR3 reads TGTGCCAGCAGCTTAGCGGGGGGAAGGACTGGAAACACCATATATTTT.

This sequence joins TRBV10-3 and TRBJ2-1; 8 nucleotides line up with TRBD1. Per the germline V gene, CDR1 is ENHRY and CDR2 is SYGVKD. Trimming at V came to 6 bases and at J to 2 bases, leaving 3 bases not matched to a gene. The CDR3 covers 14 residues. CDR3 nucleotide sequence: TGTGCCATCAGATCGACAGGGGCCTACAATGAGCAGTTCTTC. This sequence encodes CAIRSTGAYNEQFF.